These 26 T cell receptor beta chains came from one sample sequenced in a study of blood T cell repertoires in COVID-19. Profiled with immunoSEQ multiplex PCR; TCRdb holds only in-frame clones, not every one. The profile covers 150,000 or so clones, with roughly three quarters appearing a single time and 5% to 6.5% taken by the ten largest. The source material was PBMCs or T cells enriched from blood (not recorded which). These receptors were obtained from a woman aged 45 to 65 who had recovered from COVID-19.

This clone was observed a handful of times. This chain uses TRBV15 with TRBJ2-3; 8 nucleotides line up with TRBD1. The J segment lost 2 bases and the V segment lost 3 bases, leaving 10 bases of the junction unmatched. Germline V CDR1 and CDR2: LNHNV, YYDKDF (reference sequence). The CDR3 is 17 residues long. CDR3 sequence: CATSSRNQGAYTDTQYF. CDR3 DNA sequence: TGTGCCACCAGCAGTCGTAATCAGGGGGCGTACACAGATACGCAGTATTTT.

The J gene is TRBJ2-7, the V gene TRBV2; 7 positions match TRBD1. The length of the CDR3 is 14 residues. From germline, CDR1 is SNHLY and CDR2 FYNNEI. V trimming: 6 bases; J trimming: 2 bases; junction bases outside the gene matches: 7. Written as DNA, the CDR3 is TGTGCCAGCAGGGGACAGTTATACCCCTACGAGCAGTACTTC. Its protein is CASRGQLYPYEQYF. The variable domain in full, with the rest retrieved from reference TRBV2 and TRBJ2-7, is EPEVTQTPSHQVTQMGQEVILRCVPISNHLYFYWYRQILGQKVEFLVSFYNNEISEKSEIFDDQFSVERPDGSNFTLKIRSTKLEDSAMYFCASRGQLYPYEQYFGPGTRLTVT.

The chain carries TRBV28 and TRBJ2-1, with a possible D match to TRBD2 (6 bases). Germline V gene lookup returns CDR1 MDHEN and CDR2 SYDVKM. V lost 3 bases, J lost 13 bases, and 13 bases lay in between. The CDR3 has 12 residues. The CDR3: CASSLFGTPQFF. CDR3 bases: TGTGCCAGCAGTTTGTTCGGGACTCCTCAGTTCTTC.

The V and J genes are TRBV10-2 and TRBJ2-7, with 7 bases aligning to TRBD2. V shed 2 bases and J 4 bases; nucleotides not matched to a gene: 2. The germline V gene has CDR1 WSHSY and CDR2 SAAADI. This CDR3 has 13 amino acids. The CDR3 region has the DNA TGCGCCAGCAGTGAGGGGGGGGAGTACGAGCAGTACTTC. It codes for CASSEGGEYEQYF.

The CDR3 bases are TGCGCCAGCAGCCCGAGCGGGACGGAGAACTATGGCTACACCTTC. Its protein is CASSPSGTENYGYTF. The V gene is TRBV4-1, the J gene TRBJ1-2; possible D gene TRBD1, 5 bases. Trimming took 4 bases from V and 2 from J, leaving 14 bases between them. This CDR3 contains 15 residues. The germline V gene encodes CDR1 MGHRA and CDR2 YSYEKL.

The genes are TRBV5-4 and TRBJ2-1; TRBD1 matches at 7 bases. CDR1 is SGHNT, CDR2 YYREEE, per germline (reference sequence). V dropped 0 bases and J dropped 5; count of bases not matched to a gene: 2. This CDR3 has 14 amino acids. The CDR3 region has the DNA TGTGCCAGCAGCTTGGGGGGACAGAACAATGAGCAGTTCTTC. Protein product: CASSLGGQNNEQFF.

V usage is TRBV29-1 and J usage is TRBJ2-6; 7 nucleotides line up with TRBD1. The germline CDR1 and CDR2 sequences are SQVTM and ANQGSEA. The CDR3 spans 16 residues. With V trimmed by 4 bases and J by 0 bases, 6 bases remained unmatched. For the CDR3, the DNA is TGCAGCGTTGGAGGACAGGCCCGCTCTGGGGCCAACGTCCTGACTTTC. Translating it yields CSVGGQARSGANVLTF.

V is TRBV20-1 and J is TRBJ2-2; 10 bases agree with TRBD2. V was clipped by 4 bases and J by 4 bases; unmatched bases: 3. Looked up from germline, CDR1 is DFQATT and CDR2 is SNEGSKA (reference sequence). The CDR3 totals 14 residues. In DNA, the CDR3 is TGCAGTGCTAATGAGCGGGGGGGCACCGGGGAGCTGTTTTTT. Translated, it gives CSANERGGTGELFF.

This clone was observed many times. The rearrangement links TRBV19 to TRBJ2-3; 10 bases agree with TRBD2. CDR1 is LNHDA, CDR2 SQIVND, per germline (reference sequence). The CDR3 runs 17 residues. After removal of 5 bases from V and 3 bases from J, the junction contained 11 bases not matched to a gene. This CDR3 reads CASSSRQAGGPTDTQYF. For the CDR3, the DNA is TGTGCCAGTAGTTCCCGTCAAGCGGGGGGGCCAACAGATACGCAGTATTTT.

This clone was counted a few times. The chain has TRBV14 and TRBJ2-2; 8 positions match TRBD1. Germline lookup yields CDR1 SGHDN and CDR2 FVKESK. The trim removed 1 base at V and 4 bases at J, leaving 8 bases unmatched. The CDR3 runs 17 residues. CDR3 coding DNA: TGTGCCAGCAGCCAAGCCCCCGGACAGGGCCCCACCGGGGAGCTGTTTTTT. Protein sequence: CASSQAPGQGPTGELFF.

The sample holds one count of this clone. The chain couples TRBV11-3 to TRBJ1-1, with D hard to call. Germline V CDR1 and CDR2: SGHNT, YENEEA. Trimming pared 2 bases from V and 1 base from J, leaving 5 bases between. This CDR3 comprises 13 residues. CDR3 in DNA: TGTGCCAGCAGCTTAAATCAGAACACTGAAGCTTTCTTT. It translates to CASSLNQNTEAFF.

Only one count was recorded for this clone. The CDR3 region has the DNA TGTGCCAGCAGCCATCCTACAGGGTCTCGATCCGACGAGCAGTACTTC. This gives the protein CASSHPTGSRSDEQYF. V and J are TRBV28 and TRBJ2-7; tentative D call: TRBD1 (6 bases). V was shortened by 6 bases and J by 5 bases, with 23 bases between the two germline ends. The CDR3 contains 16 residues. Germline V gives CDR1 MDHEN, CDR2 SYDVKM.

This clone has more than one count but fewer than ten. V is TRBV28 and J is TRBJ1-2; 7 nucleotides agree with TRBD1. Germline V lookup: CDR1 MDHEN, CDR2 SYDVKM. With V trimmed by 4 bases and J by 2 bases, 7 bases remained unmatched. The CDR3 runs 15 residues. In DNA form, the CDR3 reads TGTGCCAGCAGTTCCGGGACAGAGCTCAACTATGGCTACACCTTC. It yields the protein CASSSGTELNYGYTF.

The chain is built from TRBV6-5 and TRBJ2-1; tentatively, D is TRBD2 (6 bases). This CDR3 region has 15 residues. Trimming took off 5 bases at V and 8 bases at J, with 19 bases between the two ends. From germline, CDR1 is MNHEY and CDR2 SVGAGI. The CDR3, as DNA: TGTGCCAGCAGTCACCGGGGGTCGGGGGTCGATGAGCAGTTCTTC. Translation gives CASSHRGSGVDEQFF.

The chain carries TRBV27 and TRBJ2-3; 8 bases fit TRBD1. From germline, CDR1 is MNHEY and CDR2 SMNVEV (reference sequence). J was trimmed by 3 bases and V by 7 bases; bases with no gene match: 12. The CDR3 consists of 16 residues. The CDR3 sequence is CASIQGAYLWTDTQYF. CDR3 coding DNA: TGTGCCAGCATTCAGGGGGCTTATTTGTGGACAGATACGCAGTATTTT.

V is TRBV28 and J is TRBJ2-1; weak D call: TRBD2 (5 bases). The CDR3 spans 12 residues. The V gene lost 6 bases and the J gene lost 9 bases, with 12 bases spanning the gap. Germline lookup yields CDR1 MDHEN and CDR2 SYDVKM. CDR3 sequence (DNA): TGTGCCAGCAGCGGACTCGGGATTGAGCAGTTCTTC. It encodes CASSGLGIEQFF.

CDR3: CAIQSTDTQYF. CDR3 DNA sequence: TGTGCCATCCAGAGCACAGATACGCAGTATTTT. This sequence joins TRBV10-3 and TRBJ2-3; D remains ambiguous. Deletions cut 8 bases from V and 0 bases from J, with 3 bases between. CDR1 and CDR2 from the germline V gene are ENHRY and SYGVKD. CDR3 length: 11 amino acids.

The J gene is TRBJ2-1, the V gene TRBV6-6, with 7 bases lining up with TRBD2. The CDR3 contains 15 residues. CDR1 is MNHNY and CDR2 is SVGAGI in the germline V gene (reference sequence). After removal of 11 bases from V and 5 bases from J, the junction contained 15 bases not matched to a gene. CDR3 residues: CAGTRAGLLDNEQFF. CDR3 in DNA: TGTGCCGGTACCCGGGCGGGACTACTGGACAATGAGCAGTTCTTC.

This clone was seen a few times. The chain couples TRBV2 to TRBJ1-1; D is possibly TRBD1 (5 bases). The V gene lost 8 bases and the J gene lost 8 bases, with 15 bases spanning the gap. This CDR3 has 12 amino acids. Germline-derived CDR1 and CDR2 are SNHLY and FYNNEI. This CDR3 is CASGGQGEEAFF. For the CDR3, the DNA is TGTGCCAGCGGTGGTCAGGGTGAGGAAGCTTTCTTT.

The chain has TRBV11-2 and TRBJ2-2; 8 nucleotides agree with TRBD2. This CDR3 has 16 amino acids. CDR1 and CDR2 from the germline V gene are SGHAT and FQNNGV. Trimming cost V 5 bases and J 5 bases; bases outside gene matches: 10. DNA of the CDR3: TGTGCCAGCAGCCCCCGCAGCGGGGGAGAAACCGGGGAGCTGTTTTTT. It encodes CASSPRSGGETGELFF.

This rearrangement joins TRBV6-4 to TRBJ1-2; 7 bases align to TRBD1. V was pared by 6 bases and J by 5 bases, with 12 bases of the junction left unmatched. Looked up from germline, CDR1 is MRHNA and CDR2 is SNTAGT. This CDR3 spans 15 amino acids. In DNA, the CDR3 is TGTGCCAGCAGCGAGAATCCGGGACAGTCATATGGCTACACCTTC. It specifies CASSENPGQSYGYTF.

This clone was counted a few times. The genes are TRBV6-2 or TRBV6-3 and TRBJ2-5; TRBD1 matches at 12 bases. Germline CDR1 and CDR2: MNHEY and SVGEGT. The CDR3 contains 16 residues. V lost 0 bases to trimming and J lost 4 bases; unmatched junction nucleotides: 3. CDR3 amino acids: CASSYSEGQGAETQYF. The CDR3 bases are TGTGCCAGCAGTTACTCGGAGGGACAGGGGGCAGAGACCCAGTACTTC.

This clone was seen once. This chain joins TRBV3-1 (or the pseudogene TRBV3-2) and TRBJ1-1, with D hard to call. CDR1 LGHDT and CDR2 YNNKEL come from the germline V gene (reference sequence). V lost 4 bases, J lost 3 bases, and 6 bases lay in between. This CDR3 region has 12 residues. This chain's CDR3 is CASSLDYTEAFF. CDR3 bases: TGTGCCAGCAGCCTAGACTACACTGAAGCTTTCTTT.

This clone has only a few counts. CDR3 region: CATSDPSLGGARNEQFF. CDR3 nucleotides: TGTGCCACCAGTGACCCCTCCTTGGGGGGGGCCAGGAATGAGCAGTTCTTC. This sequence joins TRBV24-1 and TRBJ2-1; a possible D gene is TRBD2 (7 bases). Per the germline V gene, CDR1 is KGHDR and CDR2 is SFDVKD. Trimming cost V 4 bases and J 7 bases, with 22 bases left between them. The CDR3 has 17 amino acids.

This chain joins TRBV24-1 and TRBJ1-3; 9 bases align to TRBD1. V lost 3 bases, J lost 4 bases, and 6 bases stayed unmatched. The CDR3 spans 16 residues. CDR1 and CDR2 from the germline V gene are KGHDR and SFDVKD. CDR3 amino acids: CATSDPADRGGNTIYF. The CDR3 region has the DNA TGTGCCACCAGTGATCCAGCAGACAGGGGGGGAAACACCATATATTTT.

The chain is built from TRBV20-1 and TRBJ1-2, with TRBD1 matching 7 bases. The CDR3 extends over 11 amino acids. Germline CDR1 is DFQATT and CDR2 is SNEGSKA (reference sequence). The chain's CDR3 is CTTGVLGGYTF. In DNA form, the CDR3 reads TGCACCACAGGGGTCCTGGGGGGCTACACCTTC.